This entry describes one T cell receptor beta chain. The antigen is unknown. This CDR3 has 16 residues. V lost 7 bases and J lost 3, with 19 bases in between. Germline assignment: CDR1 MNHEY and CDR2 SMNVEV (reference sequence). Assay: immunoSEQ multiplex PCR; the TCRdb copy retains only in-frame clones and omits some. In the table there are 38,000 or so clones, 65% to 85% of which are singletons. This specimen belongs to a study of PD-L1 blockade in urothelial cancer. The study, taken as a whole, reports: Stronger expansion of tumor-associated clones in blood at 3 weeks distinguished durable-benefit patients.

The chain couples TRBV27 to TRBJ2-1, with a possible D match to TRBD2 (5 bases). The sample consisted of PBMCs, taken around atezolizumab (anti-PD-L1) treatment. This clonotype originated in a man between 60 and 70 years old with urothelial cancer. The chain's CDR3 is CASTPAGLAGYNEQFF. The CDR3 nucleotides read TGTGCCAGCACCCCAGCCGGGCTAGCAGGCTACAATGAGCAGTTCTTC.